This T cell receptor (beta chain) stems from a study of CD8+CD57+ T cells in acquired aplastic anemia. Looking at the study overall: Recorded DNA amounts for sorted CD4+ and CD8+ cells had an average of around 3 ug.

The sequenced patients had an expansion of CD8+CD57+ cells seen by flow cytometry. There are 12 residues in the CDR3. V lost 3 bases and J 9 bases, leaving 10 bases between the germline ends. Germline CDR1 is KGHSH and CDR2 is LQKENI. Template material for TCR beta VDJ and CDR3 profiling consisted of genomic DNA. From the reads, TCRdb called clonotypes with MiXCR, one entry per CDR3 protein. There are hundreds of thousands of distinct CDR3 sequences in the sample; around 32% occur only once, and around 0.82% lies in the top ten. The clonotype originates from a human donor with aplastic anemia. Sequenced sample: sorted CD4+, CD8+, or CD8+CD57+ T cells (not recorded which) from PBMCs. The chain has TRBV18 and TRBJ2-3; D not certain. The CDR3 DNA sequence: TGTGCCAGCTCACCGGTAGTCGGAACGCAGTATTTT. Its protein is CASSPVVGTQYF.